Reported below is one T cell receptor (beta chain). Its antigen is still unknown. V shed 5 bases and J 13 bases; nucleotides not matched to a gene: 3. The germline gives CDR1 MNHEY, CDR2 SVGAGI. The CDR3 is 11 residues long. The source of the sample is a study of post-analysis software for immune sequencing data. Study details: Courses of disease covered relapsing-remitting, secondary progressive and progressive-relapsing multiple sclerosis.

Libraries were made from TCR beta cDNA, and they carried unique molecular identifiers. TCRdb fed the PCR reads into MiXCR, producing one record per CDR3 protein. The sample yields roughly 870,000 distinct CDR3 sequences, roughly 50% seen once. Study-wide results and caveats: F measure grouped same-batch samples tightly together. Normalized Chao1 diversity was significantly reduced in patients versus controls. Five TRBV segments were significantly more frequent in patients than in controls. TRBV5-6, TRBV5-1 and TRBV20-1 were among these segments.

Sequencing was performed on blood. This sequence originates from a girl aged 10 to 17 with multiple sclerosis. The chain has TRBV6-5 and TRBJ2-3, with TRBD2 matching over 10 bases. Here the CDR3 reads CASSLGTSEYF. In nucleotides, the CDR3 is TGTGCCAGCAGTCTAGGGACTAGCGAGTATTTT.